This TCR beta chain derives from a study of TIL therapy for anti-PD-1-resistant metastatic lung cancer. As for the study in general: Tumors were harvested before any PD-1/PD-L1 blockade.

Study-wide findings and caveats: The baseline peripheral repertoire was partially replaced by infused TIL clonotypes that later decayed.

The time point is: pre-treatment sample, taken before nivolumab and TIL therapy. In the case of this clone: Its antigen is not known.

The libraries were made with immunoSEQ v3. Assay: immunoSEQ multiplex PCR; the TCRdb copy retains only in-frame clones and omits some. The top ten clones hold 7% to 9% of a sample with over 15,000 clones, approximately 79% of them seen once. The source is a person aged 25 to 80 with non-small cell lung cancer. The sequencing here drew on blood, taken at baseline.

The CDR3 region has the DNA TGTGCCAGCAGCGAGGCGGGATACACCGGGGAGCTGTTTTTT. The encoded protein is CASSEAGYTGELFF. This chain connects TRBV6-5 to TRBJ2-2, with a possible D match to TRBD2 (6 bases). The CDR3 sequence is 14 residues long. Germline lookup yields CDR1 MNHEY and CDR2 SVGAGI. V was pared by 6 bases and J by 3 bases, with 11 bases between.